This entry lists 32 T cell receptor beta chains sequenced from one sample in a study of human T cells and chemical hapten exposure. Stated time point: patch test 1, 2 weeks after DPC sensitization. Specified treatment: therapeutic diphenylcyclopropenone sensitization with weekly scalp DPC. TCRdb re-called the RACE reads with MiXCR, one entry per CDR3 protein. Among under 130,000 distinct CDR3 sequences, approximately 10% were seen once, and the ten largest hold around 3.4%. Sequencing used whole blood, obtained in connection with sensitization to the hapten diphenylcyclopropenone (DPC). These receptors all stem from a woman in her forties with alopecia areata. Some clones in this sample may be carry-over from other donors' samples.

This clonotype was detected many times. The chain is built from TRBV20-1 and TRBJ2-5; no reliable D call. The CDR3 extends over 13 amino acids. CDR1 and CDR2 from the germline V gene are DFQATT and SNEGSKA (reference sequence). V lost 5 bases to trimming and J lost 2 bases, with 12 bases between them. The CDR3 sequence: CSARVMGQETQYF. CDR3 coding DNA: TGCAGTGCTCGCGTCATGGGGCAAGAGACCCAGTACTTC.

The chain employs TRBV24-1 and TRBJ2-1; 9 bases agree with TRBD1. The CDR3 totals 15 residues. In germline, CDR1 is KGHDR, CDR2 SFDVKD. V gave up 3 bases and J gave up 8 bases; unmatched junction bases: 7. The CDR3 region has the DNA TGTGCCACCAGTGATCCCGGGACAGGGTATTATGAGCAGTTCTTC. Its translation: CATSDPGTGYYEQFF.

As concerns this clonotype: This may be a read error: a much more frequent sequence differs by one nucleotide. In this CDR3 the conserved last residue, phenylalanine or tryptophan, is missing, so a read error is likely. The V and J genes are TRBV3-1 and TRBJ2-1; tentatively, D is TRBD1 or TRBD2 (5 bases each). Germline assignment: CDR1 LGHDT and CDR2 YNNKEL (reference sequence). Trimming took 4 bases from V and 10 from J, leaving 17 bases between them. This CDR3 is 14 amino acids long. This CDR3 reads CASSLPSGTKEQFY. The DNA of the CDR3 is TGTGCCAGCAGCCTACCCTCCGGGACCAAGGAGCAGTTCTAC.

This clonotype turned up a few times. CDR3 sequence reads: CAISDRNDGDRTDTQYF. CDR3 coding DNA: TGTGCCATCAGTGATAGGAACGACGGCGACCGCACAGATACGCAGTATTTT. The V gene is TRBV10-3, the J gene TRBJ2-3; D uncertain. This CDR3 is built from 17 residues. V lost 3 bases to trimming and J lost 1 base, with 17 bases between them. The germline gives CDR1 ENHRY, CDR2 SYGVKD.

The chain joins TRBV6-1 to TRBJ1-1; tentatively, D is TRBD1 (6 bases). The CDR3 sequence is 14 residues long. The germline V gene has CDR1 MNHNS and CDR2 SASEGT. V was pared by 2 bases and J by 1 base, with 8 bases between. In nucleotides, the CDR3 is TGTGCCAGCAGTGAACTACAGGGGAACACTGAAGCTTTCTTT. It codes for CASSELQGNTEAFF.

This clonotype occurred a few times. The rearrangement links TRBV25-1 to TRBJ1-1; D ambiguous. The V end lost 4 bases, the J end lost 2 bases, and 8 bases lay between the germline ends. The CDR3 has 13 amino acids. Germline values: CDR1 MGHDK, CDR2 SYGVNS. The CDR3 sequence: CASSGIPNTEAFF. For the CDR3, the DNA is TGTGCCAGCAGTGGCATACCCAACACTGAAGCTTTCTTT.

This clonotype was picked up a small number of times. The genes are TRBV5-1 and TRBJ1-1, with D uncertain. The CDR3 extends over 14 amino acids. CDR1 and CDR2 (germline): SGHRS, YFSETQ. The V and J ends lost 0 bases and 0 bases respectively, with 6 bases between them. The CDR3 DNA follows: TGCGCCAGCAGCTTGGCCTCGATGAACACTGAAGCTTTCTTT. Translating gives CASSLASMNTEAFF.

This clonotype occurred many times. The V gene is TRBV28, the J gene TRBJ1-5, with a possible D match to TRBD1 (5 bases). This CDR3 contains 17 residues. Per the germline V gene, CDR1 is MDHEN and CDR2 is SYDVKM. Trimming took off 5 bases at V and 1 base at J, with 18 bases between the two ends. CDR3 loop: CASSSNRMGSSNQPQHF. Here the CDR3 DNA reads TGTGCCAGCAGTAGCAACAGGATGGGTTCGAGCAATCAGCCCCAGCATTTT.

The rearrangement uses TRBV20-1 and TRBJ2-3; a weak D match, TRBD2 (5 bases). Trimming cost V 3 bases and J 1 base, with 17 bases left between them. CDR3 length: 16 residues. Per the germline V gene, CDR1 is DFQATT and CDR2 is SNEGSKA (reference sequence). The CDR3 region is CSARKDLARGTDTQYF. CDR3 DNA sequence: TGCAGTGCTAGGAAGGACTTGGCCCGGGGCACAGATACGCAGTATTTT.

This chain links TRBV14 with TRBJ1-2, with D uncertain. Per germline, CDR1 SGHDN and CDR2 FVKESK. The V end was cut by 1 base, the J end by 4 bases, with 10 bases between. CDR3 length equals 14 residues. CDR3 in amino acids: CASSQVTSAYGYTF. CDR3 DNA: TGTGCCAGCAGCCAAGTAACATCGGCCTATGGCTACACCTTC.

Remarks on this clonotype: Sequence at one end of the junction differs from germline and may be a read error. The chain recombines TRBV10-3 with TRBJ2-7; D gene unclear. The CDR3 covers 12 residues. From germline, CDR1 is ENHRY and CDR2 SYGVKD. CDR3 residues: CAICESVGEQYF. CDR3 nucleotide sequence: TGTGCCATCTGTGAGTCGGTCGGCGAGCAGTACTTC.

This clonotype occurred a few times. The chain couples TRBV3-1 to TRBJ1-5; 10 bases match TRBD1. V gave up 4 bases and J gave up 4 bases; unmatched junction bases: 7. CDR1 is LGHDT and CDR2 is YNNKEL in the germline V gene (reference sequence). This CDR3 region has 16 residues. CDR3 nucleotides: TGTGCCAGCAGCCGAGGGACAGGGGACGCGAATCAGCCCCAGCATTTT. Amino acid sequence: CASSRGTGDANQPQHF. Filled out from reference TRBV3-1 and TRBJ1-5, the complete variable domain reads DTAVSQTPKYLVTQMGNDKSIKCEQNLGHDTMYWYKQDSKKFLKIMFSYNNKELIINETVPNRFSPKSPDKAHLNLHINSLELGDSAVYFCASSRGTGDANQPQHFGDGTRLSIL.

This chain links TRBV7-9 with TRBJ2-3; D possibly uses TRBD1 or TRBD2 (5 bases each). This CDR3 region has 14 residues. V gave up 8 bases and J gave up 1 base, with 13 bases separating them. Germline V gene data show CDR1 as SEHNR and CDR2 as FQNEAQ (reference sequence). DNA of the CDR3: TGTGCCAGCGGACGGTTGGGGGGCACAGATACGCAGTATTTT. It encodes CASGRLGGTDTQYF.

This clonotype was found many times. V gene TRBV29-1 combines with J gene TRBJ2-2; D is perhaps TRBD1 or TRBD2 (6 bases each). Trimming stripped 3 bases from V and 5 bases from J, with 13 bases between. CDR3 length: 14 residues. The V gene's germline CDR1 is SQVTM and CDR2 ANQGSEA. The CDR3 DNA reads TGCAGCGTTGATAATGGGGGGCGAACCGGGGAGCTGTTTTTT. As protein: CSVDNGGRTGELFF.

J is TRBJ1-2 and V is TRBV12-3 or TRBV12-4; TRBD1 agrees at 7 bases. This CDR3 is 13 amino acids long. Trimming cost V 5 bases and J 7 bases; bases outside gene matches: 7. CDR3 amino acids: CASSLTGAVGYTF. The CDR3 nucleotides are TGTGCCAGCAGTCTCACAGGGGCGGTTGGCTACACCTTC.

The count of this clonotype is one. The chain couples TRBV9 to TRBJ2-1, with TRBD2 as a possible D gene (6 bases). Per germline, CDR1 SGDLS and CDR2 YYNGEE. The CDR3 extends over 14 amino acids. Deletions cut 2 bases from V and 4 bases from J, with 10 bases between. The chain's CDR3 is CASSVQEGYNEQFF. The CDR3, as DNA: TGTGCCAGCAGCGTCCAGGAGGGGTACAATGAGCAGTTCTTC.

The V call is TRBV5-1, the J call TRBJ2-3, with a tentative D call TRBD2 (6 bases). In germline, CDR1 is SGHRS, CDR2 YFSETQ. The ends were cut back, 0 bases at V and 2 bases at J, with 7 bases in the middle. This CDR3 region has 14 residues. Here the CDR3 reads CASSLGGDTDTQYF. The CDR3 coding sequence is TGCGCCAGCAGCTTGGGGGGGGACACAGATACGCAGTATTTT. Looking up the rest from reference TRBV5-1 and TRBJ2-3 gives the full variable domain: KAGVTQTPRYLIKTRGQQVTLSCSPISGHRSVSWYQQTPGQGLQFLFEYFSETQRNKGNFPGRFSGRQFSNSRSEMNVSTLELGDSALYLCASSLGGDTDTQYFGPGTRLTVL.

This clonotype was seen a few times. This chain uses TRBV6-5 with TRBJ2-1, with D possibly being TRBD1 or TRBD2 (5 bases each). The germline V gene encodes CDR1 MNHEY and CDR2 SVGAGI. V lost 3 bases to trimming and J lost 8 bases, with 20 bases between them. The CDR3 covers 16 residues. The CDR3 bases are TGTGCCAGCAGTTATAACGAAAAGGGACGTCTTGATGAGCAGTTCTTC. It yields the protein CASSYNEKGRLDEQFF.

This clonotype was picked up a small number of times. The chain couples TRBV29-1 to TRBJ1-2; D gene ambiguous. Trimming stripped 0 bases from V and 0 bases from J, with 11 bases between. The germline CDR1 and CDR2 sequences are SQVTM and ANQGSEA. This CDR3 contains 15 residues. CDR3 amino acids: CSVEDRTPPNYGYTF. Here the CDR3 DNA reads TGCAGCGTTGAAGATCGGACTCCCCCTAACTATGGCTACACCTTC.

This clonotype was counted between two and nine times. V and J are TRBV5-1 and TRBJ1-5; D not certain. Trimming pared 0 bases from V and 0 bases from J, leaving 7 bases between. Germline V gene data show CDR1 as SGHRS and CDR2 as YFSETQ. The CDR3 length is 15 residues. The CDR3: CASSLAGNSNQPQHF. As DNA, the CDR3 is TGCGCCAGCAGCTTGGCGGGAAATAGCAATCAGCCCCAGCATTTT.

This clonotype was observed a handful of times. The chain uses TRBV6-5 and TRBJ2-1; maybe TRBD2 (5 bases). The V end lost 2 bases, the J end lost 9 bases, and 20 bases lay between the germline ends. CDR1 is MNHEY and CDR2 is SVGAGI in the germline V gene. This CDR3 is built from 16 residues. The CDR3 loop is CASSYGGFVVVSEQFF. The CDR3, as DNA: TGTGCCAGCAGTTACGGCGGGTTCGTTGTAGTTAGTGAGCAGTTCTTC.

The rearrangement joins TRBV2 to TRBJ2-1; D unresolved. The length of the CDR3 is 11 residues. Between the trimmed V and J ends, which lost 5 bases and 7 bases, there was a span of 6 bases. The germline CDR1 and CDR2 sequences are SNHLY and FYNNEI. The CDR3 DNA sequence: TGTGCCAGCAGTTGGACGAATGAGCAGTTCTTC. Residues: CASSWTNEQFF.

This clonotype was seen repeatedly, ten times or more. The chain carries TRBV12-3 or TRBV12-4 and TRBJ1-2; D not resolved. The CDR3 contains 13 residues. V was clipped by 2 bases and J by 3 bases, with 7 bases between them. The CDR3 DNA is TGTGCCAGCAGTTTACCGGGGTACTATGGCTACACCTTC. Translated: CASSLPGYYGYTF.

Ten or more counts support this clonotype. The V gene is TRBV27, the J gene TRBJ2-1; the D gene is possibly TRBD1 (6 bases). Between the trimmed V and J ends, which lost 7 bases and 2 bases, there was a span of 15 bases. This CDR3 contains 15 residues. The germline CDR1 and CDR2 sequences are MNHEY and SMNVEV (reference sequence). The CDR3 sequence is CASTDRDKPYNEQFF. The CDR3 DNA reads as TGTGCCAGCACCGACCGGGACAAACCCTACAATGAGCAGTTCTTC.

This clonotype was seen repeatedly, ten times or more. CDR3 sequence: CASSPETGTVYNEQFF. CDR3 bases: TGTGCCAGCAGTCCGGAAACCGGGACAGTCTACAATGAGCAGTTCTTC. The chain is built from TRBV3-1 and TRBJ2-1; 7 bases match TRBD1. Germline CDR1 and CDR2: LGHDT and YNNKEL (reference sequence). The CDR3 length is 16 residues. J lost 3 bases, V lost 6 bases, and 11 bases had no gene match.

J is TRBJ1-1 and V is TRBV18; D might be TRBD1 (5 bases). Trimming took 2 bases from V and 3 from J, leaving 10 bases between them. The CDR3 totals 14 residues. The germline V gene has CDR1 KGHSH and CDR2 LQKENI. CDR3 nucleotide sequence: TGTGCCAGCTCACCAGGGGGAGGGGACACTGAAGCTTTCTTT. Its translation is CASSPGGGDTEAFF.

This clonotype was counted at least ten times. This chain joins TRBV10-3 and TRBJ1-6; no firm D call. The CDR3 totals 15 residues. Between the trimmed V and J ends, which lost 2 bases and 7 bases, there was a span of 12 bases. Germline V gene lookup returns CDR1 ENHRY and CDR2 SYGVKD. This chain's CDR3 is CAISEGLGRNSPLHF. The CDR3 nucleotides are TGTGCCATCAGTGAGGGACTCGGGAGGAATTCACCCCTCCACTTT.

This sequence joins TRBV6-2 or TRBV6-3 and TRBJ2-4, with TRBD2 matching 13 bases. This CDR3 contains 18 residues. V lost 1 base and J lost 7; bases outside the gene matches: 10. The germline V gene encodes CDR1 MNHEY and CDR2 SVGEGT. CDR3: CASSYFGLAGANTNIQYF. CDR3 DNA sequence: TGTGCCAGCAGTTACTTTGGACTAGCGGGGGCTAATACCAACATTCAGTACTTC.

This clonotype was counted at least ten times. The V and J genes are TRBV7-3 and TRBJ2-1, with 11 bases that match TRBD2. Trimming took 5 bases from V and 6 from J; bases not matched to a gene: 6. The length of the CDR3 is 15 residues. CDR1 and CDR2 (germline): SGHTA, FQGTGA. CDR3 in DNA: TGTGCCAGCAGCGTTAGCGGGGGGGCAACCAATGAGCAGTTCTTC. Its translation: CASSVSGGATNEQFF.

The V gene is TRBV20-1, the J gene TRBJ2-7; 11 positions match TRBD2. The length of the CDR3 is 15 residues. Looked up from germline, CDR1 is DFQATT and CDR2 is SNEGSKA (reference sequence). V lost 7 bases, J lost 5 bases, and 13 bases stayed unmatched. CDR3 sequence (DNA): TGCAGTGGCCAGGATAGCGGGAGGGCCGGGGACGAGCAGTACTTC. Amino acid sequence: CSGQDSGRAGDEQYF.

CDR3 DNA sequence: TGTGCCAGCAGCGTAGTCGGGACAGGGAAAGAGACCCAGTACTTC. Translation gives CASSVVGTGKETQYF. The V call is TRBV9, the J call TRBJ2-5; 9 bases align to TRBD1. This CDR3 has 15 residues. CDR1 and CDR2 from the germline V gene are SGDLS and YYNGEE. V shed 0 bases and J 3 bases; nucleotides not matched to a gene: 3.

For the CDR3, the DNA is TGTGCCAGCAGCTTCGACAGGGCCGGGGAGCTGTTTTTT. As protein: CASSFDRAGELFF. V and J are TRBV7-8 and TRBJ2-2; 7 bases align to TRBD1. CDR1 SGHVS and CDR2 FQNEAQ come from the germline V gene. This CDR3 has 13 residues. Trimming removed 3 bases from V and 6 bases from J; junction bases left unmatched: 1.